Listed below are T cell receptor beta chains from one sample, sequenced in a study of blood T cell repertoires in COVID-19. Sequencing was performed with immunoSEQ multiplex PCR; in TCRdb, only in-frame clones are kept and a portion is missing. Of 300,000 to 400,000 clones detected, roughly 88% appear once; the ten largest clones hold 5% to 6%. Sequencing was carried out using PBMCs or T cells enriched from blood (not recorded which). These TCRs come from a man younger than 45 who had recovered from COVID-19. Both conserved end residues are part of each CDR3. The order of the fields is clone size, V gene, J gene, D gene, CDR3 DNA, CDR3 protein. The D gene is left open where the match is weak. Size is stated for part of the rows, as once, few or many counts, or as a class when the clone is expanded.

NA	TRBV7-2	TRBJ1-4	NA	TGTGCCAGCAGTTTGGGGGCGGTGGATGAAAAACTGTTTTTT	CASSLGAVDEKLFF
NA	TRBV29-1	TRBJ1-2	NA	TGCAGCGTTGAATCAGCGCGGTGGGACTATGGCTACACCTTC	CSVESARWDYGYTF
NA	TRBV25-1	TRBJ2-7	NA	TGTGCCAGCAGCTTAGTCGGTAGTTACGAGCAGTACTTC	CASSLVGSYEQYF
NA	TRBV6-5	TRBJ2-7	NA	TGTGCCAGCAGTTACTCGCCCGGGGGACAGAACTACGAGCAGTACTTC	CASSYSPGGQNYEQYF
NA	TRBV19	TRBJ1-4	TRBD1	TGTGCCAGTAGTGCCCGACAGGGGGGTGAAAAACTGTTTTTT	CASSARQGGEKLFF
NA	TRBV5-1	TRBJ1-2	TRBD1	TGCGCCAGCAGCCTCACGGACAGGGAACTTCATGGCTACACCTTC	CASSLTDRELHGYTF
NA	TRBV27	TRBJ2-2	TRBD1	TGTGCCAGCAGTCCGCTGGGGACAGGGCGCACCGGGGAGCTGTTTTTT	CASSPLGTGRTGELFF
NA	TRBV11-2	TRBJ2-4	TRBD1	TGTGCCAGCAGCCGGACCGGGACAGGGGTGGCCAAAAACATTCAGTACTTC	CASSRTGTGVAKNIQYF
NA	TRBV5-4	TRBJ1-1	NA	TGTGCCAGCAGTTTCCCAGGGACTGAAGCTTTCTTT	CASSFPGTEAFF
NA	TRBV14	TRBJ1-2	TRBD1	TGTGCCAGCAGCCGTACTCCGGGACAGCCGACCGGGCATGGCTACACCTTC	CASSRTPGQPTGHGYTF
NA	TRBV10-3	TRBJ1-1	NA	TGTGCCATCAGTAGGGACTCTGAAGCTTTCTTT	CAISRDSEAFF
NA	TRBV7-2	TRBJ1-4	NA	TGTGCCAGCAGCTTATTTTTGTTCGGAACGGAGAATGAAAAACTGTTTTTT	CASSLFLFGTENEKLFF
NA	TRBV2	TRBJ1-4	NA	TGTGCCAGCAGAAAAGCGGGGGGGACTAATGAAAAACTGTTTTTT	CASRKAGGTNEKLFF
once	TRBV4-1	TRBJ1-4	NA	TGCGCCAGCAGCCAAGATCTACAGGGCTATGAAAAACTGTTTTTT	CASSQDLQGYEKLFF
few	TRBV9	TRBJ2-7	TRBD1	TGTGCCAGCAGCCCATGGACAGGGGGCTCCAACGAGCAGTACTTC	CASSPWTGGSNEQYF
NA	TRBV9	TRBJ1-1	TRBD1	TGTGCCAGCAGCGTCGCCGGGACAGGGAATGAAGCTTTCTTT	CASSVAGTGNEAFF
NA	TRBV28	TRBJ1-3	NA	TGTGCCAGCGCGGCCCTCTCTGGAAACACCATATATTTT	CASAALSGNTIYF
once	TRBV7-9	TRBJ1-6	NA	TGTGCCAGCAGCTTATTCGCAGGGTTATCCTATAATTCACCCCTCCACTTT	CASSLFAGLSYNSPLHF
NA	TRBV5-8	TRBJ2-5	NA	TGTGCCAGCGCCTTCAGGGGTGGTGGGGAGACCCAGTACTTC	CASAFRGGGETQYF
once	TRBV2	TRBJ2-6	TRBD1	TGTGCCAGCAGTCAAGACAGGGCTGGGGCCAACGTCCTGACTTTC	CASSQDRAGANVLTF